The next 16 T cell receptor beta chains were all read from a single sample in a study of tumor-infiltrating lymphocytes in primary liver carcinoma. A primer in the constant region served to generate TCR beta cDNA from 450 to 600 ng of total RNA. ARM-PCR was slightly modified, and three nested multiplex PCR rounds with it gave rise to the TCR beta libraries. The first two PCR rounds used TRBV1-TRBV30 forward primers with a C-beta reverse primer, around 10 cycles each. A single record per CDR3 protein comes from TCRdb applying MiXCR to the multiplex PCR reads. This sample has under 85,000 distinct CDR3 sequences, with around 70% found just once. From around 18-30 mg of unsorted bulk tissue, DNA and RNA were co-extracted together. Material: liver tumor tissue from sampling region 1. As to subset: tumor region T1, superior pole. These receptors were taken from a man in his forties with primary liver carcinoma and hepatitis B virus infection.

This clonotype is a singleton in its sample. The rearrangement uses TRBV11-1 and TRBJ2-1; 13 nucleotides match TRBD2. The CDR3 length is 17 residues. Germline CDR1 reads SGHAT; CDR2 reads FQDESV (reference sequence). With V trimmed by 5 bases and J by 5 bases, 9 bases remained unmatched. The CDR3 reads CASSLGLAGEVNNEQFF. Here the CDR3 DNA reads TGTGCCAGCAGCCTAGGACTAGCGGGAGAAGTCAACAATGAGCAGTTCTTC.

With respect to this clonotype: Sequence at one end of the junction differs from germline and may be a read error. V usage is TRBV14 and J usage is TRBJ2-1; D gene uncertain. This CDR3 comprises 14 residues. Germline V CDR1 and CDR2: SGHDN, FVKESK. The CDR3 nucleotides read TGTGCTAGCAGCCTGGATCACTACTACAATGAGCAGTTCTTC. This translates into CASSLDHYYNEQFF.

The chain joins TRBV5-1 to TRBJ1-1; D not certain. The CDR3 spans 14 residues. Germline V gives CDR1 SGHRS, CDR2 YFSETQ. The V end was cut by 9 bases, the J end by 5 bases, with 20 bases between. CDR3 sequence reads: CAITLGRSSTEAFF. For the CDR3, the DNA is TGCGCCATCACCTTGGGGAGAAGCTCGACTGAAGCTTTCTTT.

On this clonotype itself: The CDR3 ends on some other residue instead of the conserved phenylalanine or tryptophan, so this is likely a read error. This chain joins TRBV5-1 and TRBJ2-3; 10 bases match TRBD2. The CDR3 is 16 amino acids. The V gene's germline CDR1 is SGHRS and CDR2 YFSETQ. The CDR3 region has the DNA TGCGCCAGTAGCTTGAATCCTAGCGGGAGTGGAGATACGCAGTATCTT. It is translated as CASSLNPSGSGDTQYL.

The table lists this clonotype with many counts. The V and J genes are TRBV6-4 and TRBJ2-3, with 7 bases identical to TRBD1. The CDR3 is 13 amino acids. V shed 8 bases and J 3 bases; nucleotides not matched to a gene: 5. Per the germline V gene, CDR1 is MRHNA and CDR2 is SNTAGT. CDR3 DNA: TGTGCCAGCGGACAGGAAGAAACAGATACGCAGTATTTT. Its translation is CASGQEETDTQYF.

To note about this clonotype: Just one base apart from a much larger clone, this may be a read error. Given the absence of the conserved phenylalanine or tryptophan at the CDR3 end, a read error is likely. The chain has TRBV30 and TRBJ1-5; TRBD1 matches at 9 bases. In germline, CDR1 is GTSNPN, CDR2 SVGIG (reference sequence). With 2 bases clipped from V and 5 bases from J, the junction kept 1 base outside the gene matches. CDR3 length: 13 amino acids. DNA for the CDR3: TGTGCCTGGAGTTGGGACAGGGATCAGCCCCAGCATTCT. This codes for CAWSWDRDQPQHS.

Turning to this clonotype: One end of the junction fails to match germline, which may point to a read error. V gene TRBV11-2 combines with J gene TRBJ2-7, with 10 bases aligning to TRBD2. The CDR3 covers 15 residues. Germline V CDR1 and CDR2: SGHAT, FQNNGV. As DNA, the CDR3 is TGTGCCAACAGCTTAGGGGGGACTAGCGTTTGCGAACAGTACTTC. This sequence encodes CANSLGGTSVCEQYF.

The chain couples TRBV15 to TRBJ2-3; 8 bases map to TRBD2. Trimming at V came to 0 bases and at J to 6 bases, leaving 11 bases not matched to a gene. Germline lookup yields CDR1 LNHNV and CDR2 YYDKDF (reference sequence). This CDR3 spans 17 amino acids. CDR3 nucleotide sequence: TGTGCCACCAGCAGAGATCGACCAGCGGGAGTCTCTGATACGCAGTATTTT. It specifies CATSRDRPAGVSDTQYF. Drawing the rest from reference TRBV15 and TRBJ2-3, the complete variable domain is DAMVIQNPRYQVTQFGKPVTLSCSQTLNHNVMYWYQQKSSQAPKLLFHYYDKDFNNEADTPDNFQSRRPNTSFCFLDIRSPGLGDTAMYLCATSRDRPAGVSDTQYFGPGTRLTVL.

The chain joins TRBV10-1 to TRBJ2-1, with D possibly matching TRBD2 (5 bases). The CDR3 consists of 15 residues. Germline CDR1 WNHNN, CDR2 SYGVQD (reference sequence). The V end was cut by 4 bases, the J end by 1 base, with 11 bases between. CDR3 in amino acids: CASSGRRGSYNEQFF. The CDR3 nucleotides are TGCGCCAGCAGTGGGAGACGGGGTTCCTACAATGAGCAGTTCTTC.

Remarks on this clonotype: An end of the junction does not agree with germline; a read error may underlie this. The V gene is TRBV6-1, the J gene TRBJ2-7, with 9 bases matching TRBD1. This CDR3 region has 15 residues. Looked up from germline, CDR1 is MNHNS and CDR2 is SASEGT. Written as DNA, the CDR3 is TGTGCCAGCTGTGAAACGCCGGGACAGGGCTACGAGCAGTACTTC. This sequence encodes CASCETPGQGYEQYF.

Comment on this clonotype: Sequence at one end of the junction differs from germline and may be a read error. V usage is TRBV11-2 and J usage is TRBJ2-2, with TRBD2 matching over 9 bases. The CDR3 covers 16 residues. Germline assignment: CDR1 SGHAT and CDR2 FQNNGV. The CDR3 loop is CACSLVALAGTGDLFF. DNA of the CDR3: TGTGCATGCAGCTTAGTAGCGCTAGCGGGAACCGGGGACCTGTTTTTT.

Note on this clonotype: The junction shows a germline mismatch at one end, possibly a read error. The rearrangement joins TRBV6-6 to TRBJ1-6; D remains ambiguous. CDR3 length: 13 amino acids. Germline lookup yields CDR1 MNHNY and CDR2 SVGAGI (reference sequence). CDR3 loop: CAISAGDDSPLHF. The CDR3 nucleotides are TGTGCCATCAGTGCAGGTGACGATTCGCCCCTCCACTTT.

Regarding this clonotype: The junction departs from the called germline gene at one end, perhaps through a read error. The CDR3 here is CASSSAGGNTQNF. For the CDR3, the DNA is TGTGCCAGCAGCTCAGCGGGAGGTAATACGCAGAATTTT. This sequence joins TRBV7-3 and TRBJ2-3, with 9 positions matching TRBD2. The CDR3 is 13 residues long. CDR1 is SGHTA, CDR2 FQGTGA, per germline.

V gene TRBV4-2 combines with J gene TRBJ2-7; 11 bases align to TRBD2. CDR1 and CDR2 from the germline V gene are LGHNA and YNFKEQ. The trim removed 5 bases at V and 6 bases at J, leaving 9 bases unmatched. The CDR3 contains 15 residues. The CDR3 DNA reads TGTGCCAGCAGCGGCGGGCCAGGGACTAGCGGCGAGCAGTACTTC. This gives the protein CASSGGPGTSGEQYF.

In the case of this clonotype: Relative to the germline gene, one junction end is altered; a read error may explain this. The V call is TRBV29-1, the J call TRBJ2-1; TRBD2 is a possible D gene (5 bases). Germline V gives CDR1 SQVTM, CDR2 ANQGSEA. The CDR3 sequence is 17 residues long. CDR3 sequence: CSVEVGTVRASYNGQFF. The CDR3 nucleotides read TGCAGCGTTGAAGTTGGAACCGTGCGGGCCTCCTACAATGGGCAGTTCTTC.

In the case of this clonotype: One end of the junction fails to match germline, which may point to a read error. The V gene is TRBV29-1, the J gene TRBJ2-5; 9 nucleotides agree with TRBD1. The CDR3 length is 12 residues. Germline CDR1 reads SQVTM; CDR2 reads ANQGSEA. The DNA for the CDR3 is TGCAGCCGAGGGGACAGGGAGGAGACCCAGTATTTC. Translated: CSRGDREETQYF.